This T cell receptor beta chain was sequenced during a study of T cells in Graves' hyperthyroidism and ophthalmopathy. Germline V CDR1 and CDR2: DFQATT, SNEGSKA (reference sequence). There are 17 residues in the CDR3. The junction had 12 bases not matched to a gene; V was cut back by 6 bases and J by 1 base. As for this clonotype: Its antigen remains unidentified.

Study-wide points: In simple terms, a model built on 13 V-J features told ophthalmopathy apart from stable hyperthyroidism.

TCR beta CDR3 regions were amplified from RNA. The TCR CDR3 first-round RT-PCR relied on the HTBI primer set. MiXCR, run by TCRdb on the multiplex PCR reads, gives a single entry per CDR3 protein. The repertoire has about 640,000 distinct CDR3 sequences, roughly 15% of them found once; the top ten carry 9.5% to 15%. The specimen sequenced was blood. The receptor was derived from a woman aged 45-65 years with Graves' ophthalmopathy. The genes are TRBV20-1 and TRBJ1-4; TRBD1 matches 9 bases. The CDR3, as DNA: TGCAGTGCAACCCCCGGGACAGGGATGGGAACTAATGAAAAACTGTTTTTT. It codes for CSATPGTGMGTNEKLFF.